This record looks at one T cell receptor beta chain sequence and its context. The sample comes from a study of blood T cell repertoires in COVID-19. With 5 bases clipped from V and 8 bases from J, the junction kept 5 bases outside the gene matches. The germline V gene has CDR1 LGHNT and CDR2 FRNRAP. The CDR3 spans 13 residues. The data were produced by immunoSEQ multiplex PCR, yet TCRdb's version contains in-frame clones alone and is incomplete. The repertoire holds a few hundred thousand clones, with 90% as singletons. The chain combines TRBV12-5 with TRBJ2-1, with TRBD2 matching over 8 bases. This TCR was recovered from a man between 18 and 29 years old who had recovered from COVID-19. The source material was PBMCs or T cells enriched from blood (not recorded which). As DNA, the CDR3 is TGTGCTAGTGGTCCGGGGGGGCAGGATGAGCAGTTCTTC. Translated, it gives CASGPGGQDEQFF.